What follows are 23 T cell receptor beta chains derived from one specimen sequenced in a study of technical replicates of blood from a few donors. The repertoire was sequenced with immunoSEQ multiplex PCR; TCRdb's copy has only in-frame clones and lacks some. In the table there are about 70,000 clones, roughly 92% of which are singletons. Sequencing was done on a sample of T cells isolated from PBMCs. These receptors all come from a human donor in good health.

The chain employs TRBV2 and TRBJ2-2, with TRBD2 matching 7 bases. The CDR3 runs 14 residues. The V gene end was trimmed by 7 bases and the J gene end by 6 bases; junction bases not matched to a gene: 8. CDR1 is SNHLY, CDR2 FYNNEI, per germline. This CDR3 reads CASKVTGGSGELFF. The CDR3 DNA reads TGTGCCAGCAAGGTTACGGGGGGATCCGGGGAGCTGTTTTTT. Based on the CDR3 plus reference TRBV2 and TRBJ2-2, the full variable domain is EPEVTQTPSHQVTQMGQEVILRCVPISNHLYFYWYRQILGQKVEFLVSFYNNEISEKSEIFDDQFSVERPDGSNFTLKIRSTKLEDSAMYFCASKVTGGSGELFFGEGSRLTVL.

The genes are TRBV14 and TRBJ1-1, with 8 bases aligning to TRBD1. Trimming took 8 bases from V and 7 from J; bases not matched to a gene: 12. Germline CDR1 SGHDN, CDR2 FVKESK. The CDR3 totals 14 residues. As DNA, the CDR3 is TGTGCCAGCGGCTGGGGCAGGGGGCTGAGTGAAGCTTTCTTT. Amino acids: CASGWGRGLSEAFF.

The gene calls are TRBV5-4 and TRBJ2-7, with 7 bases that match TRBD2. V gave up 1 base and J gave up 5 bases; unmatched junction bases: 12. This CDR3 contains 16 residues. Germline assignment: CDR1 SGHNT and CDR2 YYREEE (reference sequence). CDR3 sequence (DNA): TGTGCCAGCAGCTTGCGGCGTGGGAGGGCCTTCCACGAGCAGTACTTC. It translates to CASSLRRGRAFHEQYF. The full variable domain, its missing parts supplied by reference TRBV5-4 and TRBJ2-7, is ETGVTQSPTHLIKTRGQQVTLRCSSQSGHNTVSWYQQALGQGPQFIFQYYREEENGRGNFPPRFSGLQFPNYSSELNVNALELDDSALYLCASSLRRGRAFHEQYFGPGTRLTVT.

The rearrangement joins TRBV7-3 to TRBJ2-5, with 8 bases matching TRBD2. The CDR3 has 16 residues. V lost 2 bases, J lost 0 bases, and 5 bases stayed unmatched. Germline CDR1 SGHTA, CDR2 FQGTGA. The CDR3 DNA reads TGTGCCAGCAGCTTAGGGCTAGCGGGTTACCAAGAGACCCAGTACTTC. Encoded protein: CASSLGLAGYQETQYF.

The CDR3 reads CASSLMGGSTNEKLFF. The CDR3 DNA follows: TGTGCCAGCAGTTTAATGGGAGGATCAACTAATGAAAAACTGTTTTTT. The genes are TRBV27 and TRBJ1-4; D gene uncertain. V dropped 2 bases and J dropped 0 bases, with 10 bases sitting between them. Germline CDR1 MNHEY, CDR2 SMNVEV (reference sequence). CDR3 length: 16 residues.

V usage is TRBV10-1 and J usage is TRBJ2-7; 7 bases map to TRBD1. Per the germline V gene, CDR1 is WNHNN and CDR2 is SYGVQD (reference sequence). Trimming took 4 bases from V and 5 from J; bases not matched to a gene: 2. The CDR3 is 12 residues long. The CDR3 DNA reads TGCGCCAGCAGTGTTAGGGGGCACGAGCAGTACTTC. Translation gives CASSVRGHEQYF.

The chain employs TRBV5-1 and TRBJ2-3; a possible D gene is TRBD2 (5 bases). V dropped 4 bases and J dropped 0 bases, with 12 bases sitting between them. CDR3 length: 15 amino acids. The germline gives CDR1 SGHRS, CDR2 YFSETQ. CDR3 coding DNA: TGCGCCAGCAGCGCGAGGGCAGCTAGCACAGATACGCAGTATTTT. Translated, it gives CASSARAASTDTQYF.

V usage is TRBV2 and J usage is TRBJ2-1, with D unresolved. CDR1 is SNHLY, CDR2 FYNNEI, per germline. V was clipped by 7 bases and J by 9 bases, with 13 bases between them. The length of the CDR3 is 12 residues. CDR3 bases: TGTGCCAGCAACGCGAGAGTTCTTGAGCAGTTCTTC. Translating it yields CASNARVLEQFF.

V is TRBV7-6 and J is TRBJ2-3; D is possibly TRBD2 (6 bases). The CDR3 is 15 residues long. V dropped 1 base and J dropped 2 bases, with 10 bases sitting between them. Germline CDR1 is SGHVS and CDR2 is FNYEAQ. The CDR3 reads CASSLEQDYTDTQYF. Here the CDR3 DNA reads TGTGCCAGCAGCTTAGAACAGGACTACACAGATACGCAGTATTTT.

The chain links TRBV7-2 to TRBJ2-1; tentatively, D is TRBD2 (6 bases). V was clipped by 3 bases and J by 4 bases, with 16 bases between them. There are 16 residues in the CDR3. Germline V lookup: CDR1 SGHTA, CDR2 FQGNSA. CDR3 region: CASSLAGGRGYNEQFF. The CDR3 coding sequence is TGTGCCAGCAGCTTGGCAGGAGGACGGGGGTACAATGAGCAGTTCTTC. Variable domain in full (rest from reference TRBV7-2 and TRBJ2-1): GAGVSQSPSNKVTEKGKDVELRCDPISGHTALYWYRQSLGQGLEFLIYFQGNSAPDKSGLPSDRFSAERTGGSVSTLTIQRTQQEDSAVYLCASSLAGGRGYNEQFFGPGTRLTVL.

This rearrangement joins TRBV2 to TRBJ1-2; TRBD1 is a possible D gene (5 bases). Germline V gives CDR1 SNHLY, CDR2 FYNNEI. V was trimmed by 8 bases and J by 4 bases, leaving 11 bases between them. The CDR3 has 12 amino acids. This CDR3 is CASPRGIYGYTF. DNA for the CDR3: TGTGCCAGCCCGCGGGGGATCTATGGCTACACCTTC.

The chain is built from TRBV7-6 and TRBJ2-7, with 7 bases matching TRBD1. Looked up from germline, CDR1 is SGHVS and CDR2 is FNYEAQ. V shed 6 bases and J 0 bases; nucleotides not matched to a gene: 2. The CDR3 runs 13 residues. The CDR3 here is CASSAGGSYEQYF. CDR3 in DNA: TGTGCCAGCAGTGCAGGGGGCTCCTACGAGCAGTACTTC.

V and J are TRBV5-1 and TRBJ2-2; D possibly corresponds to TRBD1 (6 bases). The CDR3 contains 14 residues. Trimming left V 0 bases short and J 4 bases short, with 7 bases between. CDR1 and CDR2 (germline): SGHRS, YFSETQ. The CDR3 DNA sequence: TGCGCCAGCAGCTTGGTGGACAGCACCGGGGAGCTGTTTTTT. It specifies CASSLVDSTGELFF.

This chain uses TRBV4-1 with TRBJ2-3; 7 bases agree with TRBD2. Germline assignment: CDR1 MGHRA and CDR2 YSYEKL. The CDR3 covers 16 residues. V was clipped by 0 bases and J by 2 bases; unmatched bases: 5. CDR3 loop: CASSQDASGITDTQYF. CDR3 sequence (DNA): TGCGCCAGCAGCCAAGATGCTAGCGGCATCACAGATACGCAGTATTTT.

The chain links TRBV29-1 to TRBJ1-1, with 12 bases aligning to TRBD1. The CDR3 runs 14 residues. The germline gives CDR1 SQVTM, CDR2 ANQGSEA. Germline trimming cut 4 bases from V and 5 bases from J; bases unmatched to any gene: 5. CDR3 in amino acids: CSVVPGQGATEAFF. The CDR3 coding sequence is TGCAGCGTTGTACCGGGACAGGGGGCGACTGAAGCTTTCTTT.

The chain joins TRBV2 to TRBJ2-7; tentative D call: TRBD2 (5 bases). V lost 3 bases to trimming and J lost 11 bases, with 17 bases between them. CDR1 is SNHLY, CDR2 FYNNEI, per germline. The CDR3 consists of 13 residues. The CDR3 region is CASSDLRSGTEYF. CDR3 bases: TGTGCCAGCAGTGACTTAAGAAGCGGCACGGAGTACTTC.

The gene calls are TRBV7-9 and TRBJ2-7, with TRBD2 matching 7 bases. The CDR3 has 15 residues. V shed 5 bases and J 3 bases; nucleotides not matched to a gene: 10. CDR1 is SEHNR and CDR2 is FQNEAQ in the germline V gene (reference sequence). For the CDR3, the DNA is TGTGCCAGCAGCGTCACCGGGACTACGAACTACGAGCAGTACTTC. Its translation: CASSVTGTTNYEQYF.

The gene calls are TRBV11-2 and TRBJ2-2, with D possibly TRBD2 on 6 matching bases. The CDR3 has 16 amino acids. V was cut by 5 bases and J by 2 bases, with 15 bases left in between. CDR1 is SGHAT, CDR2 FQNNGV, per germline. CDR3 residues: CASSRDGGINTGELFF. The CDR3, as DNA: TGTGCCAGCAGCCGGGACGGGGGTATTAACACCGGGGAGCTGTTTTTT.

The chain has TRBV27 and TRBJ2-3; a weak D match, TRBD2 (5 bases). The CDR3 length is 18 residues. Germline V gives CDR1 MNHEY, CDR2 SMNVEV (reference sequence). The V gene lost 8 bases and the J gene lost 2 bases, with 26 bases spanning the gap. The CDR3 loop reads CASRWTPHPLEDTDTQYF. The CDR3 nucleotides read TGTGCCAGCCGATGGACTCCTCATCCCCTCGAAGACACAGATACGCAGTATTTT.

The chain is built from TRBV5-1 and TRBJ2-7; D not resolved. The V gene lost 5 bases and the J gene lost 3 bases, with 12 bases spanning the gap. Germline CDR1 and CDR2: SGHRS and YFSETQ. The CDR3 contains 13 residues. CDR3 amino acids: CASRPVPLYEQYF. CDR3 coding DNA: TGCGCCAGCAGACCCGTCCCACTCTACGAGCAGTACTTC.

The rearrangement links TRBV5-4 to TRBJ2-5; TRBD2 aligns across 7 bases. J lost 4 bases, V lost 0 bases, and 6 bases had no gene match. The CDR3 is 15 amino acids. Per the germline V gene, CDR1 is SGHNT and CDR2 is YYREEE (reference sequence). The CDR3 sequence: CASSLEGRELETQYF. DNA for the CDR3: TGTGCCAGCAGCTTGGAAGGGCGGGAGCTAGAGACCCAGTACTTC. The full variable domain, rest sourced from reference TRBV5-4 and TRBJ2-5, is ETGVTQSPTHLIKTRGQQVTLRCSSQSGHNTVSWYQQALGQGPQFIFQYYREEENGRGNFPPRFSGLQFPNYSSELNVNALELDDSALYLCASSLEGRELETQYFGPGTRLLVL.

The J gene is TRBJ2-1, the V gene TRBV11-2; D is unclear. CDR1 and CDR2 (germline): SGHAT, FQNNGV. The CDR3 length is 11 residues. V gave up 0 bases and J gave up 12 bases, with 6 bases separating them. The DNA of the CDR3 is TGTGCCAGCAGCTTAGAGTCCCGGCAGTTCTTC. Residues: CASSLESRQFF.

The chain uses TRBV19 and TRBJ1-1, with a possible D match to TRBD1 (6 bases). Germline CDR1 is LNHDA and CDR2 is SQIVND (reference sequence). The CDR3 contains 15 residues. V was shortened by 6 bases and J by 2 bases, with 16 bases between the two germline ends. In DNA form, the CDR3 reads TGTGCCAGTAGGGCATTCAGGGGCACCAACACTGAAGCTTTCTTT. Translating gives CASRAFRGTNTEAFF. The variable domain in full, with the rest retrieved from reference TRBV19 and TRBJ1-1, is DGGITQSPKYLFRKEGQNVTLSCEQNLNHDAMYWYRQDPGQGLRLIYYSQIVNDFQKGDIAEGYSVSREKKESFPLTVTSAQKNPTAFYLCASRAFRGTNTEAFFGQGTRLTVV.